Listed here are 21 T cell receptor beta chains from one sample, sequenced in a study of control samples from healthy donors and cancer patients. The data were produced by immunoSEQ multiplex PCR, yet TCRdb's version contains in-frame clones alone and is incomplete. Among 150,000 to 200,000 clones, 90% to 95% were seen once, and the ten largest hold roughly 1.5%. Sequences were obtained from blood. The receptors were gathered from a man aged 18-30 years in good health.

This sequence joins TRBV29-1 and TRBJ2-7; 8 bases are a match to TRBD1. In germline, CDR1 is SQVTM, CDR2 ANQGSEA. This CDR3 is built from 13 residues. Trimming at V came to 4 bases and at J to 2 bases, leaving 4 bases not matched to a gene. Here the CDR3 reads CSVVQGATYEQYF. The CDR3 DNA sequence: TGCAGCGTTGTCCAGGGGGCGACCTACGAGCAGTACTTC.

This chain joins TRBV5-1 and TRBJ1-3, with D possibly being TRBD1 (6 bases). Per germline, CDR1 SGHRS and CDR2 YFSETQ. The CDR3 is 17 residues long. V was trimmed by 0 bases and J by 4 bases, leaving 17 bases between them. This CDR3 is CASSLDRMGAAGNTIYF. The DNA of the CDR3 is TGCGCCAGCAGCTTGGATCGGATGGGGGCTGCCGGAAACACCATATATTTT.

This clone appeared once. The rearrangement links TRBV5-1 to TRBJ2-1; 7 bases align to TRBD2. CDR1 SGHRS and CDR2 YFSETQ come from the germline V gene. After removal of 4 bases from V and 0 bases from J, the junction contained 4 bases not matched to a gene. This CDR3 is built from 15 residues. The CDR3 DNA reads as TGCGCCAGCAGCACAGCGGGGACCTCCTACAATGAGCAGTTCTTC. Protein: CASSTAGTSYNEQFF.

V gene TRBV19 combines with J gene TRBJ1-5, with D perhaps matching TRBD1 (5 bases). This CDR3 spans 14 amino acids. Trimming cost V 9 bases and J 4 bases, with 16 bases left between them. Germline V lookup: CDR1 LNHDA, CDR2 SQIVND (reference sequence). CDR3 protein: CASEKGPSNQPQHF. In DNA form, the CDR3 reads TGTGCCAGCGAAAAGGGGCCCTCTAATCAGCCCCAGCATTTT.

The rearrangement links TRBV6-5 to TRBJ2-7; D is undetermined. The V gene lost 8 bases and the J gene lost 4 bases, with 15 bases spanning the gap. From germline, CDR1 is MNHEY and CDR2 SVGAGI. This CDR3 is built from 13 residues. Here the CDR3 DNA reads TGTGCCAGCCGGAAGACTCCGGAGTACGAGCAGTACTTC. It specifies CASRKTPEYEQYF.

This clone has a handful of counts. The gene calls are TRBV27 and TRBJ1-5, with TRBD1 identical over 8 bases. Germline values: CDR1 MNHEY, CDR2 SMNVEV (reference sequence). V was pared by 6 bases and J by 7 bases, with 8 bases of the junction left unmatched. The CDR3 extends over 14 amino acids. The CDR3 coding sequence is TGTGCCAGCAGCAGTGGACAGGGTCGACAGCCCCAGCATTTT. This gives the protein CASSSGQGRQPQHF.

The chain combines TRBV30 with TRBJ2-7; no clear D gene. CDR3 length: 13 residues. Trimming took 0 bases from V and 0 from J, leaving 6 bases between them. CDR1 and CDR2 (germline): GTSNPN, SVGIG (reference sequence). Written as DNA, the CDR3 is TGTGCCTGGAGTGTGGCGGACTCCTACGAGCAGTACTTC. Protein sequence: CAWSVADSYEQYF.

The chain combines TRBV27 with TRBJ1-4; 8 nucleotides agree with TRBD1. Trimming removed 0 bases from V and 6 bases from J; junction bases left unmatched: 9. Per the germline V gene, CDR1 is MNHEY and CDR2 is SMNVEV (reference sequence). The CDR3 is made up of 17 amino acids. The CDR3 here is CASSLSVLDRDYEKLFF. The CDR3 DNA follows: TGTGCCAGCAGTTTATCCGTCCTGGACAGGGATTATGAAAAACTGTTTTTT.

The V call is TRBV23-1, the J call TRBJ1-2; D call uncertain. TRBV23-1 is marked as an open reading frame, function uncertain. This CDR3 is 17 amino acids long. V dropped 0 bases and J dropped 8 bases, with 22 bases sitting between them. The CDR3 reads CASSQSPSRWDSEGYTF. The CDR3 region has the DNA TGCGCCAGCAGTCAATCCCCCTCGAGGTGGGATTCCGAGGGCTACACCTTC.

This clone has a handful of counts. Within the sample, other DNA sequences also encode this same CDR3. The chain uses TRBV3-1 (or the pseudogene TRBV3-2) and TRBJ1-1, with D tentatively TRBD1 (5 bases). The CDR3 has 13 residues. V lost 0 bases and J 4 bases, leaving 6 bases between the germline ends. Germline CDR1 reads LGHDT; CDR2 reads YNNKEL (reference sequence). CDR3 sequence reads: CASSQEGRTEAFF. The CDR3 DNA reads as TGTGCCAGCAGCCAAGAGGGGCGCACTGAAGCTTTCTTT.

The V and J genes are TRBV19 and TRBJ1-1; D not resolved. With 7 bases removed from V and 0 bases from J, the gap between germline ends came to 9 bases. The CDR3 is made up of 13 amino acids. CDR1 LNHDA and CDR2 SQIVND come from the germline V gene (reference sequence). For the CDR3, the DNA is TGTGCCAGTAACCGCAAGATGAACACTGAAGCTTTCTTT. It encodes CASNRKMNTEAFF.

The chain couples TRBV2 to TRBJ1-1; D remains unclear. The length of the CDR3 is 13 residues. Trimming stripped 1 base from V and 0 bases from J, with 3 bases between. Per the germline V gene, CDR1 is SNHLY and CDR2 is FYNNEI. The CDR3 loop is CASSEEVNTEAFF. CDR3 sequence (DNA): TGTGCCAGCAGTGAAGAAGTGAACACTGAAGCTTTCTTT.

V gene TRBV2 combines with J gene TRBJ2-1; TRBD2 aligns across 8 bases. Unmatched junction bases numbered 7, after V lost 4 bases and J lost 5 bases. The CDR3 loop spans 15 amino acids. Per the germline V gene, CDR1 is SNHLY and CDR2 is FYNNEI. The CDR3 DNA reads TGTGCCAGCAGTGGGACTAGCCCGCTTAACAATGAGCAGTTCTTC. Translation: CASSGTSPLNNEQFF. Looking up the rest from reference TRBV2 and TRBJ2-1 gives the full variable domain: EPEVTQTPSHQVTQMGQEVILRCVPISNHLYFYWYRQILGQKVEFLVSFYNNEISEKSEIFDDQFSVERPDGSNFTLKIRSTKLEDSAMYFCASSGTSPLNNEQFFGPGTRLTVL.

The chain is built from TRBV2 and TRBJ2-7; 9 bases line up with TRBD2. The junction had 9 bases not matched to a gene; V was cut back by 7 bases and J by 2 bases. The CDR3 is made up of 15 amino acids. Germline V gene sequence: CDR1 SNHLY, CDR2 FYNNEI. The CDR3 DNA follows: TGTGCCAGCATCGCGGGAGGGGGTTCTGCCTACGAGCAGTACTTC. Protein product: CASIAGGGSAYEQYF.

This chain connects TRBV6-1 to TRBJ1-4, with 7 bases that match TRBD1. Germline V lookup: CDR1 MNHNS, CDR2 SASEGT. Losses at the gene ends were 0 bases for V and 6 bases for J; bases not matched to a gene: 1. The CDR3 is 14 residues long. CDR3 in DNA: TGTGCCAGCAGTGAAGCAGGGGGCTATGAAAAACTGTTTTTT. Amino acids: CASSEAGGYEKLFF.

The rearrangement joins TRBV12-5 to TRBJ1-3, with D unresolved. CDR1 and CDR2 from the germline V gene are LGHNT and FRNRAP. CDR3 length: 15 residues. Trimming took 3 bases from V and 0 from J, leaving 9 bases between them. CDR3 in DNA: TGTGCTAGTGGTTTCATGCTAAGCTCTGGAAACACCATATATTTT. Protein: CASGFMLSSGNTIYF.

The gene calls are TRBV4-1 and TRBJ2-2, with 7 positions matching TRBD1. This CDR3 comprises 15 residues. Trimming at V came to 6 bases and at J to 4 bases, leaving 8 bases not matched to a gene. Germline CDR1 is MGHRA and CDR2 is YSYEKL. CDR3 in DNA: TGCGCCAGCAGACAACAGGGGACGGGCACCGGGGAGCTGTTTTTT. Encoded protein: CASRQQGTGTGELFF.

The chain carries TRBV6-5 and TRBJ1-1, with 7 bases that match TRBD1. This CDR3 spans 15 amino acids. After removal of 6 bases from V and 5 bases from J, the junction contained 12 bases not matched to a gene. Germline CDR1 and CDR2: MNHEY and SVGAGI. Here the CDR3 DNA reads TGTGCCAGCAGACACGAACAGGGGCTTTATACTGAAGCTTTCTTT. It codes for CASRHEQGLYTEAFF.

V usage is TRBV15 and J usage is TRBJ2-7; D is ambiguous. CDR3 length: 12 amino acids. Germline loops: CDR1 LNHNV, CDR2 YYDKDF (reference sequence). The V end lost 0 bases, the J end lost 5 bases, and 5 bases lay between the germline ends. This chain's CDR3 is CATSREGNEQYF. CDR3 sequence (DNA): TGTGCCACCAGCAGAGAAGGAAACGAGCAGTACTTC.

The chain combines TRBV5-6 with TRBJ2-3; a weak D match, TRBD2 (5 bases). CDR1 and CDR2 (germline): SGHDT, YYEEEE. The CDR3 is made up of 15 amino acids. V lost 1 base to trimming and J lost 1 base, with 10 bases between them. CDR3 in amino acids: CASSLRKGGTDTQYF. The CDR3 DNA reads TGTGCCAGCAGCTTGCGTAAGGGAGGCACAGATACGCAGTATTTT.

The chain carries TRBV2 and TRBJ1-3, with a tentative D call TRBD1 (5 bases). Germline CDR1 SNHLY, CDR2 FYNNEI. The length of the CDR3 is 18 residues. With 7 bases removed from V and 1 base from J, the gap between germline ends came to 23 bases. The CDR3 here is CASTLGGDAFGSGNTIYF. CDR3 DNA: TGTGCCAGCACTCTTGGAGGGGACGCCTTTGGGTCTGGAAACACCATATATTTT. Variable domain in full (rest from reference TRBV2 and TRBJ1-3): EPEVTQTPSHQVTQMGQEVILRCVPISNHLYFYWYRQILGQKVEFLVSFYNNEISEKSEIFDDQFSVERPDGSNFTLKIRSTKLEDSAMYFCASTLGGDAFGSGNTIYFGEGSWLTVV.